Listed here are 16 T cell receptor beta chains from one sample, sequenced in a study of CD8+ T cells in alopecia areata. After isolation, RNA underwent reverse transcription to generate cDNA as the sequencing template. Libraries were prepared by immunoSEQ multiplex PCR; TCRdb keeps only in-frame clonotypes and omits some of them. Observed in the sample are around 1,900 clones, none of them singletons. Material: lesional skin. Receptors originate from a C3H/HeJ mouse with alopecia areata. This mouse strain has H2-k as its MHC haplotype.

This clone was counted many times. A far larger clone is off by one base, so a read error is likely. Gene labels here are mouse ones. The same CDR3 is also encoded by other DNA sequences in this sample. CDR3: CASSDRAYEQYF. The part of the CDR3 DNA that was read is TGTGCCAGCAGTGACAGGGCCTAT. The V gene is TRBV13-1, the J gene TRBJ2-7; D may be TRBD1 (5 bases). Sequencing ends 4 residues short of the CDR3 end; the germline J gene provides the rest. Germline V gene lookup returns CDR1 NSHNY and CDR2 SYGAGN. V was pared by 2 bases and J by 2 bases, with 5 bases between. The CDR3 spans 12 residues.

Judged by abundance, this clone is medium-sized. These gene names are mouse names. Sequencing ends 4 residues short of the CDR3 end; the germline J gene provides the rest. The rearrangement joins TRBV17 to TRBJ1-4; D unresolved. V was pared by 1 base and J by 0 bases, with 6 bases between. CDR1 MNHDT and CDR2 YYDKIL come from the germline V gene. This CDR3 is built from 15 residues. The CDR3 loop is CASSRGPVSNERLFF. Incomplete CDR3 DNA: TGTGCTAGCAGTAGAGGTCCAGTTTCCAACGAA.

This clone has a count of ten or more. The listed genes are named as in mouse. The read ends 4 residues early relative to the CDR3; the germline J gene fills the gap. The chain has TRBV20 and TRBJ2-4; 11 bases agree with TRBD1. Losses at the gene ends were 2 bases for V and 0 bases for J; bases not matched to a gene: 4. Germline CDR1 GFQATS, CDR2 STVNSAI. This CDR3 has 16 residues. The CDR3 protein is CGARRDRGDSQNTLYF. The sequenced CDR3 bases are TGTGGTGCTAGGAGGGACAGGGGGGATAGTCAAAAC.

This clone was observed at least ten times. Gene names are mouse gene names. Read sequence stops 4 residues before the CDR3 end, and the germline J gene provides the missing end. The rearrangement uses TRBV1 and TRBJ2-4; D may be TRBD1 (5 bases). Germline lookup yields CDR1 NSQYPW and CDR2 LRSPGD (reference sequence). The germline V and J ends were trimmed by 0 bases and 3 bases, with 10 bases remaining between them. The CDR3 is 15 residues long. CDR3 amino acids: CTCSADEGRQNTLYF. The sequenced part of the CDR3 DNA is TGCACCTGCAGTGCAGATGAGGGGAGACAAAAC.

This clone was seen a few times. The protein listed by TCRdb differs at residue 11 from the translated DNA, so the DNA translation is shown. A far bigger clonotype differs at one base, so this is likely a read error. Genes here carry mouse names. The CDR3 end is not reached by the read, which stops 3 residues before it; the germline J gene fills it in. This rearrangement joins TRBV19 to TRBJ1-3; 7 bases line up with TRBD1. The CDR3 loop spans 14 amino acids. Germline assignment: CDR1 FNHDT and CDR2 SITEND (reference sequence). V was clipped by 6 bases and J by 3 bases; unmatched bases: 6. The CDR3 here is CASNRGVFGNTLYF. Partial CDR3 DNA: TGTGCCAGCAACAGGGGAGTTTTTGGAAATACG.

This clone showed up many times. Mouse names are used for the genes. Read sequence stops 4 residues before the CDR3 end, and the germline J gene provides the missing end. The gene calls are TRBV16 and TRBJ2-7; 8 positions agree with TRBD2. This CDR3 has 17 amino acids. Unmatched junction bases numbered 7, after V lost 0 bases and J lost 0 bases. Germline V gives CDR1 SGHSA, CDR2 FRNQAP. The chain's CDR3 is CASSLDWRLGSSYEQYF. Partial CDR3 DNA: TGTGCAAGCAGCTTAGATTGGAGACTGGGGAGCTCCTAT.

This clone was seen ten or more times. Gene names follow the mouse nomenclature. The CDR3 goes on 4 residues after the read ends, and that part is filled in from the germline J gene. The J gene is TRBJ1-4, the V gene TRBV1; 8 bases align to TRBD1. CDR1 and CDR2 (germline): NSQYPW, LRSPGD (reference sequence). Unmatched junction bases numbered 3, after V lost 3 bases and J lost 0 bases. The CDR3 is 16 residues long. The DNA read from the CDR3 is TGCACCTGCAGTGCCGACAGGGGAATTTCCAACGAA. It encodes CTCSADRGISNE. The whole CDR3 reads CTCSADRGISNERLFF. Together with reference TRBV1 and TRBJ1-4, the CDR3 gives the full variable domain: VTLLEQNPRWRLVPRGQAVNLRCILKNSQYPWMSWYQQDLQKQLQWLFTLRSPGDKEVKSLPGADYLATRVTDTELRLQVANMSQGRTLYCTCSADRGISNERLFFGHGTKLSVL.

This clone was detected ten times or more. The gene names given are mouse names. The observed sequence ends 4 residues before the CDR3 terminus, with the missing tail filled in from the germline J gene. The chain uses TRBV5 and TRBJ2-4; 7 nucleotides line up with TRBD2. V lost 5 bases, J lost 0 bases, and 2 bases stayed unmatched. Germline CDR1 and CDR2: LGHNA and YNLKQL (reference sequence). This CDR3 has 14 residues. The chain's CDR3 is CASSAGGSQNTLYF. CDR3 DNA, as far as it was read: TGTGCCAGCAGCGCTGGGGGTAGTCAAAAC.

This clone was recorded at least ten times. Gene names are the mouse ones. The read ends 4 residues early relative to the CDR3; the germline J gene fills the gap. This rearrangement joins TRBV13-3 to TRBJ2-7, with a tentative D call TRBD1 (6 bases). This CDR3 is 17 amino acids long. V lost 1 base, J lost 0 bases, and 17 bases lay in between. Germline V gene lookup returns CDR1 NNHDY and CDR2 SYVADS. CDR3 in amino acids: CASSDSTGLRSSYEQYF. CDR3 bases read: TGTGCCAGCAGTGATTCGACAGGCCTAAGGAGCTCCTAT.

This clone was detected ten times or more. Gene labels here are mouse ones. The read finishes 4 residues shy of the CDR3 end, and the germline J gene is used to complete it. The gene calls are TRBV16 and TRBJ2-1; 7 bases line up with TRBD2. V was pared by 1 base and J by 3 bases, with 0 bases of the junction left unmatched. This CDR3 has 14 amino acids. CDR1 is SGHSA, CDR2 FRNQAP, per germline. The CDR3 reads CASSLGGGYAEQFF. The sequenced part of the CDR3 DNA is TGTGCAAGCAGCTTAGGGGGGGGCTATGCT.

This clone was seen ten or more times. The listed genes are named as in mouse. The read ends 4 residues early relative to the CDR3; the germline J gene fills the gap. The V call is TRBV5, the J call TRBJ1-1, with 7 nucleotides matching TRBD1. CDR3 size: 14 residues. CDR1 and CDR2 from the germline V gene are LGHNA and YNLKQL (reference sequence). Trimming took 4 bases from V and 0 from J; bases not matched to a gene: 2. The CDR3 sequence is CASSLGTANTEVFF. CDR3 DNA (partial): TGTGCCAGCAGCCTTGGGACAGCAAACACA.

In its sample, this clone was seen many times. The gene names here belong to mouse. The CDR3 end is not reached by the read, which stops 4 residues before it; the germline J gene fills it in. The rearrangement uses TRBV13-3 and TRBJ2-1; 8 bases match TRBD2. Looked up from germline, CDR1 is NNHDY and CDR2 is SYVADS. The V gene end was trimmed by 3 bases and the J gene end by 4 bases; junction bases not matched to a gene: 0. This CDR3 contains 13 residues. CDR3 sequence reads: CASSGTGYAEQFF. The sequenced CDR3 bases are TGTGCCAGCAGTGGGACTGGGTATGCT.

This clone was observed many times. The germline and genes are mouse ones. The CDR3 end is not reached by the read, which stops 4 residues before it; the germline J gene fills it in. This chain links TRBV16 with TRBJ1-2; perhaps TRBD1 as D (6 bases). This CDR3 has 15 residues. CDR1 SGHSA and CDR2 FRNQAP come from the germline V gene. Trimming took 1 base from V and 2 from J, leaving 11 bases between them. The CDR3 here is CASSLVAGDNSDYTF. The covered CDR3 bases are TGTGCAAGCAGCTTAGTCGCAGGGGATAACTCC.

For this clone: A read error is the likely source, as a far larger clone sits one nucleotide away. Mouse names are used for the genes. Read coverage stops 4 residues before the CDR3 terminus; the germline J gene supplies the remainder. V and J are TRBV13-3 and TRBJ2-4, with D possibly being TRBD1 (6 bases). Germline-derived CDR1 and CDR2 are NNHDY and SYVADS. The CDR3 is made up of 12 amino acids. CDR3 bases read: TGTGCCAGCACGTGCAGGGGAAAC. Residues: CASTCRGN. The entire CDR3 is CASTCRGNTLYF.

The table lists this clone with many counts. Gene names are mouse gene names. Sequencing ends 4 residues short of the CDR3 end; the germline J gene provides the rest. The rearrangement links TRBV13-2 to TRBJ2-1; TRBD1 agrees at 10 bases. From germline, CDR1 is NNHNN and CDR2 SYGAGS (reference sequence). V lost 2 bases, J lost 6 bases, and 5 bases stayed unmatched. This CDR3 comprises 15 residues. CDR3 bases read: TGTGCCAGCGGTGAAGCCGGGACAGGGGTTGCT. It yields the protein CASGEAGTGVA. The whole CDR3 protein reads CASGEAGTGVAEQFF.

This clone occurred many times. Mouse gene names and germline throughout. The read terminates 4 residues ahead of where the CDR3 ends, so the germline J gene completes it. The chain carries TRBV13-2 and TRBJ2-1, with 8 bases matching TRBD2. V trimming: 2 bases; J trimming: 5 bases; junction bases outside the gene matches: 6. Germline CDR1 and CDR2: NNHNN and SYGAGS (reference sequence). The CDR3 length is 15 residues. The covered CDR3 bases are TGTGCCAGCGGTGACCGACTGGGGTCAGATGCT. Translated: CASGDRLGSDA. The CDR3 in its entirety is CASGDRLGSDAEQFF.